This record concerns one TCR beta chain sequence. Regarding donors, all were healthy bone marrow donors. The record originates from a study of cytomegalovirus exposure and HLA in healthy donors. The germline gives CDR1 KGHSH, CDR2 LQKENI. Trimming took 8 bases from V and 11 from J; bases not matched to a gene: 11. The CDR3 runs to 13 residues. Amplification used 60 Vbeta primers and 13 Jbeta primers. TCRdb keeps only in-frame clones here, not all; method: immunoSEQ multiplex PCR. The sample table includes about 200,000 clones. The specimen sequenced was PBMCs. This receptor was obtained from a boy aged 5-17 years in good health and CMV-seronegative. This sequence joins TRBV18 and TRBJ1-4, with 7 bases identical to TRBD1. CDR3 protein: CASTGDGREKLFF. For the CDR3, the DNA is TGTGCCAGCACAGGGGACGGCCGAGAGAAACTGTTTTTT.